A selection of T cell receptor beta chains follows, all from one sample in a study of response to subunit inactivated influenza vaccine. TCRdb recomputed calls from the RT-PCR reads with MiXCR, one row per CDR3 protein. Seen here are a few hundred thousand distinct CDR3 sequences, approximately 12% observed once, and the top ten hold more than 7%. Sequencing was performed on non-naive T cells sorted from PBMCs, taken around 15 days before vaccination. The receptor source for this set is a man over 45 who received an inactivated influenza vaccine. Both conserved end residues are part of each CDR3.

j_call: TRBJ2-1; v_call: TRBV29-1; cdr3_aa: CSARESGSGYNEQFF
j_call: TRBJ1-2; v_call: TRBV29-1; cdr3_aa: CSVLLNYGYTF
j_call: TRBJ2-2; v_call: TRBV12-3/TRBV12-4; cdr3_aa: CATNPLNTGELFF
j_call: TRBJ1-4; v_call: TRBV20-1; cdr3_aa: CSARGDSAATNEKLFF
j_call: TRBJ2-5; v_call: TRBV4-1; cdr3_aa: CASSQGLAGTPGTQYF
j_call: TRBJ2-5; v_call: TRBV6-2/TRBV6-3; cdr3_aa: CASSYWGDETQYF
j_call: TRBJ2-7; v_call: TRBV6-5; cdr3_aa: CASSSSDRRSYEQYF
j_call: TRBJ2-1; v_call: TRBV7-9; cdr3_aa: CASSLSLAGGSEQFF
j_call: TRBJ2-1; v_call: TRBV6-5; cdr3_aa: CASSYSYRQNEQFF
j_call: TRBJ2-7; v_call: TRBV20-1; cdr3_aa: CSARRDYEQYF
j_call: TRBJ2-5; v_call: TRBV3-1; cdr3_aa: CASSSSETQYF
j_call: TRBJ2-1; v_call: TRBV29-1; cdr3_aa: CSYVTSGYNEQFF
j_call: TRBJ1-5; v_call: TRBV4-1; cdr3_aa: CASSQPRQGYQPQHF
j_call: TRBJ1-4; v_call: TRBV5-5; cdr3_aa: CASNEGTGEEKLFF
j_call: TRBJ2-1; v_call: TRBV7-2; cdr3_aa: CASSLAFSGAFNEQFF
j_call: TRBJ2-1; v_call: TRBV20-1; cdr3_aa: CSATRGFDNEQFF
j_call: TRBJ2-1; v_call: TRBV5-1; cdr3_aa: CASSRLAGGGSYNEQFF
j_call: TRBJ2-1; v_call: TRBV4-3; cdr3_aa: CASSQGGLAGEQFF
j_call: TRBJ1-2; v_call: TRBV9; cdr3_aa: CASSTGQSSYSGYTF
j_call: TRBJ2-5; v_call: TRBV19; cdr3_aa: CASSIGSKETQYF
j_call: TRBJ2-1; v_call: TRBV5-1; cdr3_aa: CASSITSGGYNEQFF
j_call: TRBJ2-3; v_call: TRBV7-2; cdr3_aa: CASFTRTSMADTQYF
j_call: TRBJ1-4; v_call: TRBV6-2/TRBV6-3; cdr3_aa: CASSSGRRAETTNEKLFF
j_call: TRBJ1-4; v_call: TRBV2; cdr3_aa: CASRLGGGTNEKLFF
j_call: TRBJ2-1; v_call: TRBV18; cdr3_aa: CASSRGQSGNNEQFF
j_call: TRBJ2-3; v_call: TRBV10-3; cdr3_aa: CAAAGDSDTQYF
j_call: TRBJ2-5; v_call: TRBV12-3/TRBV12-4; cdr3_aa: CASSLQGGGYQETQYF
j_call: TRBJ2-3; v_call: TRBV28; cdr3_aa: CASSLRNTQYF
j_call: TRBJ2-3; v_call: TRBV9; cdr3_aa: CASSVGGTSGGPATDTQYF
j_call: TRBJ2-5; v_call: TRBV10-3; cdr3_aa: CAISDGGRETQYF
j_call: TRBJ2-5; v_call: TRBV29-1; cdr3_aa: CSVEDLVWDTQETQYF
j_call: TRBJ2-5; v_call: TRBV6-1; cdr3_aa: CASSEGWSQGTQYF
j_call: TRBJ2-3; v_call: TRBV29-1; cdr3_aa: CSVEDLARGITDTQYF
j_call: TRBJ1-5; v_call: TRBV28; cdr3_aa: CASRGQGVRNQPQHF
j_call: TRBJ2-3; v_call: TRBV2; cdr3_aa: CASKGDGDTQYF
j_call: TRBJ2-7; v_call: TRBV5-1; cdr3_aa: CASRSTGSYEQYF
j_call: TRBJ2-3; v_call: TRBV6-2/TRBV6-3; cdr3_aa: CASSYGREDPDTQYF
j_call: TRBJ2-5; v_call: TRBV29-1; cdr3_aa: CSVEGGRVQGTQYF
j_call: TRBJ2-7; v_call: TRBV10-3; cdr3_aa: CAISLAGGPGEQYF
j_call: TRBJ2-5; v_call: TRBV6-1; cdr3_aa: CASSDRGFGETQYF
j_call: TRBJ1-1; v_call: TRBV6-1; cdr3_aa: CASSRPGQGANTEAFF
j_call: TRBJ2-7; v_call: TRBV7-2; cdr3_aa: CASSLVSPSGGSYEQYF
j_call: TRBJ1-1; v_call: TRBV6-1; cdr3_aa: CASSVDPNYTEAFF
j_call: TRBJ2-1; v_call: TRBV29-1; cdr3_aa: CSVAFRTSGYNEQFF
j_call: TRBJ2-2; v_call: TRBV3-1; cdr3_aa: CASSPRAPPAGELFF
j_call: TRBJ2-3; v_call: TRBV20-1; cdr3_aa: CSAVKEWGSGGGTDTQYF
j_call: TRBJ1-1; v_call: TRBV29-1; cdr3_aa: CSAGERTGGFLNTEAFF
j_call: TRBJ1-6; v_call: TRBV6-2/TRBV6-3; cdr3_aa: CASSSDGGFRALHF
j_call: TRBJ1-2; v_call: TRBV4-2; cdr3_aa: CASSQVEGQNYGYTF